A selection of T cell receptor beta chains follows, all from one sample in a study of CD8 T cells in ankylosing spondylitis. TCRdb independently ran MiXCR on the 5' RACE reads; one entry per CDR3 protein. The sample lists roughly 42,000 distinct CDR3 sequences; less than 3% were seen once. Sequenced: blood, either unsorted or a sorted T cell fraction (not recorded which). The receptor source for this set is a male donor with ankylosing spondylitis or in good health (not recorded which). Both conserved end residues are part of each CDR3. A D gene is named only where the DNA matches it firmly. Expanded clones get a size class; other rows say once, few or many, or leave the size out.

v_call	j_call	d_call	clone_size	cdr3_nt	cdr3_aa
TRBV9	TRBJ2-7	TRBD1	many	TGTGCCAGCAGCGTCTCGATGGACAGGGGGCCAGGGGAGCAGTACTTC	CASSVSMDRGPGEQYF
TRBV9	TRBJ2-2	.	many	TGTGCCAGCAGCGTAGGTGAGCGGATGAACACCGGGGAGCTGTTTTTT	CASSVGERMNTGELFF
TRBV9	TRBJ2-3	.	.	TGTGCCAGCACCACCTCAACTAGCACAGATACGCAGTATTTT	CASTTSTSTDTQYF
TRBV9	TRBJ2-3	TRBD2	many	TGTGCCAGCAGCGTAGGAACTAGCGGGAGGGCCCCAGATACGCAGTATTTT	CASSVGTSGRAPDTQYF
TRBV9	TRBJ2-2	.	many	TGTGCCAGCAGCGCTCACGGGTCCTACACCGGGGAGCTGTTTTTT	CASSAHGSYTGELFF
TRBV9	TRBJ2-7	.	many	TGTGCCAGCAGCGTAGACGGACGGGAGCAGTACTTC	CASSVDGREQYF
TRBV9	TRBJ2-7	.	many	TGTGCCAGCAGCGTCGAGCGGGCAGACGAGGAGCAGTACTTC	CASSVERADEEQYF
TRBV9	TRBJ1-1	TRBD1	many	TGTGCCAGCAGCGCAAGACAGGGGGTGAACACTGAAGCTTTCTTT	CASSARQGVNTEAFF
TRBV9	TRBJ2-1	TRBD2	many	TGTGCCAGCAGCGTCGGGACTAGCGGTACTAAGACGGAGCAGTTCTTC	CASSVGTSGTKTEQFF
TRBV9	TRBJ2-1	.	many	TGTGCCAGCAGCGTAGGGCGGTTCAATGAGCAGTTCTTC	CASSVGRFNEQFF
TRBV9	TRBJ2-3	TRBD2	many	TGTGCCAGCAGCGTTACTAGCGGGAGTTCCGCAGATACGCAGTATTTT	CASSVTSGSSADTQYF
TRBV9	TRBJ2-3	TRBD2	many	TGTGCCAGCAGCGCAAGGGACTACCCCGGGAATACGCAGTATTTT	CASSARDYPGNTQYF
TRBV9	TRBJ1-4	.	.	TGTGCCAGCAGCGTAGCAGGGCCTAATGAAAAACTGTTTTTT	CASSVAGPNEKLFF
TRBV9	TRBJ2-2	TRBD2	.	TGTGCCAGCAGCCAGCCCTTTAGCGGGAGAGGCGGGGAGCTGTTTTTT	CASSQPFSGRGGELFF
TRBV9	TRBJ2-6	TRBD2	many	TGTGCCAGCAGTGCCCCCGATGAGAGCGGGACCTCTGGGGCCAACGTCCTGACTTTC	CASSAPDESGTSGANVLTF
TRBV9	TRBJ2-2	TRBD2	many	TGTGCCAGCAGCTCCCTAGCGGGAGTAAGGACCGGGGAGCTGTTTTTT	CASSSLAGVRTGELFF
TRBV9	TRBJ2-3	.	many	TGTGCCAGCAGCCCCCATTTGGCGACAGATACGCAGTATTTT	CASSPHLATDTQYF
TRBV9	TRBJ2-1	.	many	TGTGCCAGCAGCGCGGCCTTGGGGGTTGATGAGCAGTTCTTC	CASSAALGVDEQFF
TRBV9	TRBJ1-1	.	many	TGTGCCAGCAGCGTAGGAGGGGAGGGCTCTGAAGCTTTCTTT	CASSVGGEGSEAFF
TRBV9	TRBJ2-3	TRBD2	many	TGTGCCAGCAGCGTAGGGGGACTAGCGGGAGTCGGGACAGATACGCAGTATTTT	CASSVGGLAGVGTDTQYF
TRBV9	TRBJ1-1	TRBD1	many	TGTGCCAGCAGCGTTGGGACAGAGATTATGAACACTGAAGCTTTCTTT	CASSVGTEIMNTEAFF
TRBV9	TRBJ2-5	TRBD2	many	TGTGCCAGCAGCGTGCGGGAGGGTTCGAAGACCCAGTACTTC	CASSVREGSKTQYF
TRBV9	TRBJ2-1	TRBD2	many	TGTGCCAGCAGCCAGCCGGAGGGACTAGCAAATGAGCAGTTCTTC	CASSQPEGLANEQFF
TRBV9	TRBJ2-3	.	many	TGTGCCAGCAGCGTAGGCGTCACAGATACGCAGTATTTT	CASSVGVTDTQYF
TRBV6-1	TRBJ2-2	TRBD2	many	TGTGCCAGGGGACTAGCGCCCCTTAGGACCGGGGAGCTGTTTTTT	CARGLAPLRTGELFF
TRBV9	TRBJ2-3	.	few	TGTGCCAGCAGCGCCCGGGAGCCCACAGATACGCAGTATTTT	CASSAREPTDTQYF
TRBV9	TRBJ2-5	.	many	TGTGCCAGCAGCGCCGAGGGGGGACGCCACCAAGAGACCCAGTACTTC	CASSAEGGRHQETQYF
TRBV9	TRBJ1-2	.	many	TGTGCCAGCAGCGTAGAAGGATGGGGCGGCTACACCTTC	CASSVEGWGGYTF
TRBV9	TRBJ2-2	.	many	TGTGCCAGCAGCGCCCGAGGGGGGGCAAGTCGTATAACCGGGGAGCTGTTTTTT	CASSARGGASRITGELFF
TRBV9	TRBJ2-7	.	many	TGTGCCAGCAGCGTAACCCCGACCTACGAGCAGTACTTC	CASSVTPTYEQYF
TRBV9	TRBJ1-1	.	many	TGTGCCAGCAGCGTAGGGATGAGCGTTACCCCCGACACTGAAGCTTTCTTT	CASSVGMSVTPDTEAFF
TRBV9	TRBJ2-1	TRBD1	many	TGTGCCAGCAGCGTACAGGGGGCTGAGTACAATGAGCAGTTCTTC	CASSVQGAEYNEQFF
TRBV9	TRBJ1-3	TRBD1	medium-sized	TGTGCCAGCAGCGCGGGACAGCCTGGAAACACCATATATTTT	CASSAGQPGNTIYF
TRBV6-8	TRBJ2-1	TRBD2	.	TGTGCAAGCAGGTTGCCCCCGGGACTAGCGGGTGAGCAGTTCTTC	CASRLPPGLAGEQFF
TRBV9	TRBJ2-1	.	many	TGTGCCAGCAGCGTAGCGGGAGAATCCTACAATGAGCAGTTCTTC	CASSVAGESYNEQFF
TRBV9	TRBJ1-2	.	many	TGTGCCAGCAGCGTAGGGGGACGAGGCAACTATGGCTACACCTTC	CASSVGGRGNYGYTF
TRBV9	TRBJ2-2	.	many	TGTGCCAGCAGCGTAGGCTGGAGCCGGGAGCTGTTTTTT	CASSVGWSRELFF
TRBV9	TRBJ2-1	.	many	TGTGCCAGCAGCGGCGGGTCTAGAAGTTCCTACAATGAGCAGTTCTTC	CASSGGSRSSYNEQFF
TRBV9	TRBJ2-1	TRBD2	many	TGTGCCAGCAGCGAGACTAGCGGGACTGTGCATGAGCAGTTCTTC	CASSETSGTVHEQFF
TRBV7-9	TRBJ2-7	.	medium-sized	TGTGCCAGCAGCCGGGACTCTGCGTACTTC	CASSRDSAYF
TRBV9	TRBJ2-3	.	many	TGTGCCAGCAGCGTAGAACAGCTTACAGATACGCAGTATTTT	CASSVEQLTDTQYF
TRBV9	TRBJ2-2	.	many	TGTGCCAGCAGCGTAGATACAGTCGGTTCGGCCGGGGAGCTGTTTTTT	CASSVDTVGSAGELFF
TRBV9	TRBJ2-7	.	many	TGTGCCAGCAGCGTGTCTGGGGGCTCCCACGAGCAGTACTTC	CASSVSGGSHEQYF
TRBV9	TRBJ1-3	.	many	TGTGCCAGCAGCACGACTTCGTCTGGAAACACCATATATTTT	CASSTTSSGNTIYF
TRBV9	TRBJ2-1	.	many	TGTGCCAGCAGCGGCTACAACAATGAGCAGTTCTTC	CASSGYNNEQFF
TRBV9	TRBJ2-7	TRBD2	many	TGTGCCAGCAGCCAAGGGACTAGCCAATCCGAGCAGTACTTC	CASSQGTSQSEQYF
TRBV9	TRBJ2-1	TRBD2	many	TGTGCCAGCAGCTTTAGCGGGAGGGGTGAGCAGTTCTTC	CASSFSGRGEQFF
TRBV9	TRBJ2-2	.	many	TGTGCCAGCAACAGGGTCGACGGGGAGCTGTTTTTT	CASNRVDGELFF
TRBV9	TRBJ1-5	.	many	TGTGCCAGCAGCGTAGACGGTGGGTGGAATCAGCCCCAGCATTTT	CASSVDGGWNQPQHF
TRBV9	TRBJ1-1	.	many	TGTGCCAGCAGCGTTATGACCTCTCTCGCTGAAGCTTTCTTT	CASSVMTSLAEAFF
TRBV9	TRBJ2-2	.	many	TGTGCCAGCTCCCCAGCGGCAACAGCCACCGGGGAGCTGTTTTTT	CASSPAATATGELFF
TRBV9	TRBJ2-3	.	many	TGTGCCAGCACAGGGGCATGGACAGATACGCAGTATTTT	CASTGAWTDTQYF
TRBV9	TRBJ1-5	.	many	TGTGCCAGCAGCGCCTTACCCGGTCCGTCGCCCCAGCATTTT	CASSALPGPSPQHF
TRBV9	TRBJ2-7	.	.	TGTGCCAGCAGCGTAGAGGGGGTAACCTACGAGCAGTACTTC	CASSVEGVTYEQYF
TRBV9	TRBJ2-3	TRBD1	.	TGTGCCAGCAGCGTAGCAGGCAGGGGGAACACAGATACGCAGTATTTT	CASSVAGRGNTDTQYF
TRBV9	TRBJ2-7	.	many	TGTGCCAGCAGTGGGGGGAGCTGGTCCTACGAGCAGTACTTC	CASSGGSWSYEQYF